Presented here are 15 T cell receptor beta chains from one specimen sequenced in a study of cytomegalovirus exposure and HLA in healthy donors. PCR was performed using 60 Vbeta and 13 Jbeta primers. Sequencing was performed with immunoSEQ multiplex PCR; in TCRdb, only in-frame clones are kept and a portion is missing. The top ten hold about 1% of the sample, which has roughly 160,000 clones, approximately 81% seen once. Sequencing used PBMCs. These TCRs come from a man aged 25-45 years in good health and CMV-seronegative.

The chain links TRBV7-2 to TRBJ2-1, with 9 nucleotides matching TRBD2. The V segment lost 5 bases and the J segment 4 bases; nucleotides outside the gene matches: 12. CDR1 is SGHTA and CDR2 is FQGNSA in the germline V gene. This CDR3 is 17 amino acids long. The CDR3: CASSRGRAREGYNEQFF. The CDR3 coding sequence is TGTGCCAGCAGCCGAGGGCGGGCGCGGGAGGGTTACAATGAGCAGTTCTTC.

The chain joins TRBV30 to TRBJ1-5, with 7 bases that match TRBD1. The CDR3 spans 17 residues. Germline V gene lookup returns CDR1 GTSNPN and CDR2 SVGIG (reference sequence). With V trimmed by 3 bases and J by 5 bases, 16 bases remained unmatched. The CDR3 sequence is CAWSPGTVGLRDQPQHF. Here the CDR3 DNA reads TGTGCCTGGAGCCCCGGGACAGTCGGTTTGCGTGATCAGCCCCAGCATTTT.

This chain joins TRBV5-1 and TRBJ2-7, with TRBD1 matching over 9 bases. V shed 7 bases and J 5 bases; nucleotides not matched to a gene: 10. The CDR3 is made up of 14 amino acids. The germline V gene has CDR1 SGHRS and CDR2 YFSETQ. CDR3 DNA: TGCGCCAGCGGGGAGGGACAGGGCCTCCACGAGCAGTACTTC. Amino acids: CASGEGQGLHEQYF.

In its sample, this clone was seen once. The genes are TRBV28 and TRBJ2-5; TRBD2 might be the D (7 bases). The length of the CDR3 is 17 residues. Germline V CDR1 and CDR2: MDHEN, SYDVKM. The V end lost 5 bases, the J end lost 4 bases, and 23 bases lay between the germline ends. CDR3 DNA: TGTGCCAGCAGTCCCTCGCGGGGGACAAGGTCGGCAGAGACCCAGTACTTC. This codes for CASSPSRGTRSAETQYF.

The rearrangement uses TRBV6-1 and TRBJ1-5, with 10 bases fitting TRBD1. V was clipped by 2 bases and J by 1 base; unmatched bases: 11. The germline CDR1 and CDR2 sequences are MNHNS and SASEGT. The CDR3 length is 19 residues. CDR3 bases: TGTGCCAGCAGTGAATCTTTAGGGACAGGGGTTGGGAGCAATCAGCCCCAGCATTTT. It specifies CASSESLGTGVGSNQPQHF.

The J gene is TRBJ2-5, the V gene TRBV18, with TRBD2 identical over 7 bases. CDR1 is KGHSH and CDR2 is LQKENI in the germline V gene. There are 13 residues in the CDR3. The junction had 5 bases not matched to a gene; V was cut back by 6 bases and J by 4 bases. The CDR3 DNA follows: TGTGCCAGCTCCAAGCGGGGCGGAGAGACCCAGTACTTC. Its translation is CASSKRGGETQYF.

The chain employs TRBV2 and TRBJ2-1; the match to TRBD1 covers 7 bases. CDR3 length: 15 amino acids. V shed 7 bases, J shed 4 bases, and the junction held 10 bases outside the gene matches. From germline, CDR1 is SNHLY and CDR2 FYNNEI. The chain's CDR3 is CASNLVGQNYNEQFF. The CDR3 DNA follows: TGTGCCAGCAATCTTGTGGGACAGAATTACAATGAGCAGTTCTTC.

V is TRBV2 and J is TRBJ2-7; the match to TRBD2 covers 11 bases. This CDR3 is built from 15 residues. Germline CDR1 SNHLY, CDR2 FYNNEI. The ends lost 2 bases at V and 12 bases at J; junction bases unmatched: 12. CDR3 bases: TGTGCCAGCAGTGAAAGCCTAGCGGGGGGCCGGGGTTGGTACTTC. Its translation: CASSESLAGGRGWYF.

CDR3 amino acids: CALTGGTEAFF. The CDR3 bases are TGTGCCTTGACAGGGGGCACTGAAGCTTTCTTT. The chain carries TRBV30 and TRBJ1-1, with 9 bases matching TRBD1. V gave up 7 bases and J gave up 4 bases; unmatched junction bases: 1. The CDR3 has 11 residues. Germline V gene data show CDR1 as GTSNPN and CDR2 as SVGIG (reference sequence).

The chain carries TRBV28 and TRBJ2-1, with 7 bases lining up with TRBD1. There are 20 residues in the CDR3. Per the germline V gene, CDR1 is MDHEN and CDR2 is SYDVKM. Trimming at V came to 5 bases and at J to 7 bases, leaving 26 bases not matched to a gene. The CDR3 nucleotides are TGTGCCAGCAGTCCCAACTACGGGACAGCTAAGGGCAGTAAGGATAATGAGCAGTTCTTC. It codes for CASSPNYGTAKGSKDNEQFF.

The chain combines TRBV15 with TRBJ2-5; possibly TRBD2 for D (6 bases). V was clipped by 5 bases and J by 2 bases, with 15 bases between them. Germline V gene lookup returns CDR1 LNHNV and CDR2 YYDKDF (reference sequence). The CDR3 has 15 amino acids. CDR3 region: CATSRGTAPQETQYF. The CDR3 DNA follows: TGTGCCACCAGCCGCGGGACCGCTCCGCAAGAGACCCAGTACTTC.

The chain links TRBV5-4 to TRBJ2-1; 12 nucleotides line up with TRBD2. The CDR3 has 17 amino acids. The V gene's germline CDR1 is SGHNT and CDR2 YYREEE (reference sequence). With 0 bases clipped from V and 4 bases from J, the junction kept 5 bases outside the gene matches. The DNA for the CDR3 is TGTGCCAGCAGCTTGGTCCCGACTAGCGGGGGTTACAATGAGCAGTTCTTC. Encoded protein: CASSLVPTSGGYNEQFF.

This clone came up once. The chain uses TRBV5-1 and TRBJ1-2, with D unresolved. The CDR3 spans 14 residues. Deletions cut 0 bases from V and 10 bases from J, with 16 bases between. Germline CDR1 SGHRS, CDR2 YFSETQ. CDR3: CASSLDPGFMAYTF. CDR3 bases: TGCGCCAGCAGCTTGGACCCCGGGTTTATGGCCTACACCTTC.

This chain connects TRBV1 to TRBJ1-2; the D segment call TRBD1 is taken from the table without a DNA check. TRBV1 represents a pseudogene. This CDR3 contains 14 residues. CDR3 in DNA: TGCACCAGCAGCCAACGGCCGACAGGGCTCGGCTACACCTTC. This encodes CTSSQRPTGLGYTF.

The gene calls are TRBV19 and TRBJ2-7, with 12 nucleotides matching TRBD1. With 9 bases clipped from V and 13 bases from J, the junction kept 16 bases outside the gene matches. This CDR3 has 14 amino acids. Germline V CDR1 and CDR2: LNHDA, SQIVND (reference sequence). The CDR3 here is CARVPGTGGDKLYF. For the CDR3, the DNA is TGTGCCAGGGTGCCCGGGACAGGGGGCGATAAGCTCTACTTC.